The 8 T cell receptor beta chains reported below all come from one sample, sequenced in a study of blood T cell repertoires in COVID-19. Only in-frame clones appear in the TCRdb table, and some are missing; sequencing was by immunoSEQ multiplex PCR. The sample consists of some 74,000 clones, approximately 93% of them appearing once. Source material: peripheral blood. The receptors were gathered from a man in his fifties with COVID-19, enrolled during active disease.

The J gene is TRBJ2-3, the V gene TRBV9; 10 bases map to TRBD1. There are 15 residues in the CDR3. Unmatched junction bases numbered 5, after V lost 3 bases and J lost 4 bases. Germline V lookup: CDR1 SGDLS, CDR2 YYNGEE. The CDR3 sequence is CASSDDRGPADTQYF. The CDR3 DNA follows: TGTGCCAGCAGCGACGACAGGGGGCCCGCAGATACGCAGTATTTT. The full variable domain, with the rest looked up from reference TRBV9 and TRBJ2-3, is DSGVTQTPKHLITATGQRVTLRCSPRSGDLSVYWYQQSLDQGLQFLIQYYNGEERAKGNILERFSAQQFPDLHSELNLSSLELGDSALYFCASSDDRGPADTQYFGPGTRLTVL.

The chain joins TRBV6-2 or TRBV6-3 to TRBJ2-7; possible D gene TRBD1, 6 bases. The V end was cut by 3 bases, the J end by 2 bases, with 17 bases between. The CDR3 spans 16 residues. Germline V gene sequence: CDR1 MNHEY, CDR2 SVGEGT. The CDR3 reads CASSYRATGSPYEQYF. CDR3 coding DNA: TGTGCCAGCAGTTATAGGGCAACAGGGAGCCCCTACGAGCAGTACTTC.

This chain joins TRBV7-2 and TRBJ2-1; D not certain. Trimming took off 5 bases at V and 3 bases at J, with 17 bases between the two ends. The germline CDR1 and CDR2 sequences are SGHTA and FQGNSA. The CDR3 extends over 16 amino acids. Written as DNA, the CDR3 is TGTGCCAGCAGCCGCCTAAGTGGTGCAAACTACAATGAGCAGTTCTTC. Translation: CASSRLSGANYNEQFF.

V is TRBV6-5 and J is TRBJ1-5; 10 nucleotides match TRBD1. Trimming took 6 bases from V and 2 from J; bases not matched to a gene: 1. The CDR3 is 14 amino acids. Per the germline V gene, CDR1 is MNHEY and CDR2 is SVGAGI. CDR3 amino acids: CASRGTGGNQPQHF. The CDR3 DNA is TGTGCCAGCAGGGGGACAGGGGGCAATCAGCCCCAGCATTTT.

This chain joins TRBV11-2 and TRBJ2-4; no clear D. This CDR3 has 15 residues. Trimming took off 2 bases at V and 1 base at J, with 9 bases between the two ends. The V gene's germline CDR1 is SGHAT and CDR2 FQNNGV. This chain's CDR3 is CASSLTHSAKNIQYF. CDR3 sequence (DNA): TGTGCCAGCAGCTTAACTCACAGTGCCAAAAACATTCAGTACTTC.

With respect to this clone: Mismatch with germline at one junction end may stem from a read error. The chain carries TRBV7-9 and TRBJ1-5; D gene unclear. Germline assignment: CDR1 SEHNR and CDR2 FQNEAQ (reference sequence). The CDR3 consists of 12 residues. The CDR3 region has the DNA TGTGCCAGCAGCTTAGAAGCTCAGGCCCAGCATTTT. It is translated as CASSLEAQAQHF.

The DNA of the CDR3 is TGCGCCAGCAGCTGGACTCGCACAGATACGCAGTATTTT. It is translated as CASSWTRTDTQYF. The V gene is TRBV5-1, the J gene TRBJ2-3; possible D gene TRBD2, 5 bases. The CDR3 consists of 13 residues. V was shortened by 3 bases and J by 1 base, with 6 bases between the two germline ends. CDR1 and CDR2 (germline): SGHRS, YFSETQ.

This chain joins TRBV15 and TRBJ2-5, with D possibly TRBD2 on 6 matching bases. CDR1 and CDR2 from the germline V gene are LNHNV and YYDKDF (reference sequence). Trimming shortened V by 1 base and J by 0 bases, and 12 bases separated the two germline ends. The CDR3 is 16 amino acids. CDR3 residues: CATSRGRGRYQETQYF. As DNA, the CDR3 is TGTGCCACCAGCAGAGGGCGGGGCAGGTACCAAGAGACCCAGTACTTC.